The entry below describes one T cell receptor (beta chain). Its antigen is unidentified. Autoimmune disease history or systemic immunosuppression barred patients. This sample was taken from a study of OX40 agonist ivuxolimab in advanced cancers. Turning to the study itself: Patients were infused with ivuxolimab every 2 weeks at 0.01 to 10 mg/kg.

Study conclusions and caveats: In the expanded peripheral T cells, antigen specificity was never determined.

This CDR3 region has 14 residues. Germline CDR1 and CDR2: SGHTA and FQGTGA. With 5 bases removed from V and 0 bases from J, the gap between germline ends came to 9 bases. The assay was immunoSEQ multiplex PCR, and TCRdb's table has in-frame clones only and misses some. This table has under 75,000 clones, approximately 90% appearing once. The chain joins TRBV7-3 to TRBJ2-3; perhaps TRBD2 as D (6 bases). This TCR was recovered from an adult with an advanced solid tumor such as melanoma, head and neck, liver or kidney cancer. Sequences were derived from CD4+ or CD8+ T cells sorted from blood, sampled in a trial of the OX40 agonist ivuxolimab. The CDR3 reads CASSRGGSTDTQYF. The CDR3 DNA reads as TGTGCCAGCAGCCGTGGGGGGAGCACAGATACGCAGTATTTT.